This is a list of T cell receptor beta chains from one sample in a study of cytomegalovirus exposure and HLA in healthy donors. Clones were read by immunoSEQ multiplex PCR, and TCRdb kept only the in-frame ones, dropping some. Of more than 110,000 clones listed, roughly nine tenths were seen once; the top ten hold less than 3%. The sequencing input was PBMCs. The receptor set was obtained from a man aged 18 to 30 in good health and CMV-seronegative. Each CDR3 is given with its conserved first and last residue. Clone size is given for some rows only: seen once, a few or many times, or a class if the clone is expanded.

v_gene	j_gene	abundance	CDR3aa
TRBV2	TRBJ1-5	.	CASNREGRNQPQHF
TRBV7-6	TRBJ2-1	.	CASSDGTGVWEQFF
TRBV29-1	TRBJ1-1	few	CSVARGEATEAFF
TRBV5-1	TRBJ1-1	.	CASSLRQGKNTEAFF
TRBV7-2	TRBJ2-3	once	CASSLRTSGRGTDTQYF
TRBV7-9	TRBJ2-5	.	CASSPDPGEGETQYF
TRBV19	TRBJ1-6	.	CASSGLGQNNSPLHF
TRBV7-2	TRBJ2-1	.	CASSLRLAAQGEQFF
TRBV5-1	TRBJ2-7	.	CASSTGLAGSYEQYF
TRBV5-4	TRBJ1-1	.	CASSLAGGWMGTEAFF
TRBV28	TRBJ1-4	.	CASRPPGGYEKLFF
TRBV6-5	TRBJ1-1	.	CASSYLRTAGTEAFF
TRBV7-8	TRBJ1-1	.	CASSFDRIATEAFF
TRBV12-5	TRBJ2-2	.	CASGTGLTGELFF
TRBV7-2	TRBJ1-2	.	CASSLMTGEYYGYTF
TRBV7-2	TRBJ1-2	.	CASSYGQGPFGYTF
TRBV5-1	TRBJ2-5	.	CASSLVRAGGSETQYF
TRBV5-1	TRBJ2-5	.	CASSWVRLAGGETQYF
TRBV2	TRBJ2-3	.	CASGDGGGNTDTQYF
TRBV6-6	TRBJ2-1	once	CASSYWGQGWNEQFF
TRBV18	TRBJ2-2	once	CASSPPERGTGELFF
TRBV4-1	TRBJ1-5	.	CASSQDGSGANQPQHF
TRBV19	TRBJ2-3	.	CASRLAGGSTDTQYF
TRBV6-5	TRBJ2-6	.	CASSFHSGANVLTF
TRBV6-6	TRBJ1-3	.	CASSFQGAYSGNTIYF
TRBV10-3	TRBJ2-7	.	CAISESDGGREQYF
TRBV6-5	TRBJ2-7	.	CASSYVEQGEQYF
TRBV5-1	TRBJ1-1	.	CASSREGEAFF
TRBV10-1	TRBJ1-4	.	CASSSGTGEEKLFF
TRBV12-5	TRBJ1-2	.	CASGPLIPGFYTF
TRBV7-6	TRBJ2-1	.	CASSPHPRSYNEQFF
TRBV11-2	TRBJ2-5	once	CASSLGGEGLETQYF
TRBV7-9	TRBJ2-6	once	CASSPDRAGANVLTF
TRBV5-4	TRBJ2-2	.	CASRAASGTGELFF
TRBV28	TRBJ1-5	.	CASSPWESNQPQHF
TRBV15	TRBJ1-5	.	CATQGDDNQPQHF
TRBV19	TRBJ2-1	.	CASSIRNEQFF
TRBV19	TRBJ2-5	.	CASSVTGTSGGGQETQYF
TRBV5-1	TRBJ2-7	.	CASSLSAGGQNEQYF
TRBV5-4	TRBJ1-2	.	CASSLAGQGARGYTF
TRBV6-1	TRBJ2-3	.	CASSVLGVGRGTDTQYF
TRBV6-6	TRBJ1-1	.	CASRDRGVNTEAFF
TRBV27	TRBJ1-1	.	CASSLNGQPEAFF
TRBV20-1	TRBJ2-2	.	CSASLAGELFF
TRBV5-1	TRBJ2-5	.	CASSLEWGAETQYF
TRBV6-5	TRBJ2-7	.	CASSPLGTANYEQYF
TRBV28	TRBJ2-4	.	CASSGLPIALSKNIQYF
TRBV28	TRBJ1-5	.	CASRNGGEGNQPQHF
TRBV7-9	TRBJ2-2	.	CASSETNRGVTGELFF
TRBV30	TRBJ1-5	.	CAWSVQSFQPQHF
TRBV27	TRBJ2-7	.	CASSLTGAAYEQYF